These 14 T cell receptor beta chains share one sample of origin, sequenced in a study of blood T cell repertoires in COVID-19. TCRdb keeps only in-frame clones here, not all; method: immunoSEQ multiplex PCR. The sample shows some 120,000 clones, almost 80% of them seen only once. The sequenced sample was peripheral blood. The receptor set was obtained from a human donor in a cohort sampled during active COVID-19.

This clone appeared once. This chain joins TRBV7-9 and TRBJ2-3, with D perhaps TRBD2 (5 bases). This CDR3 is 15 amino acids long. The V gene's germline CDR1 is SEHNR and CDR2 FQNEAQ (reference sequence). Deletions cut 6 bases from V and 5 bases from J, with 18 bases between. The CDR3 is CASSIWTTEGDTQYF. As DNA, the CDR3 is TGTGCCAGCAGTATTTGGACGACCGAGGGAGATACGCAGTATTTT.

The chain couples TRBV9 to TRBJ2-2; TRBD2 matches at 7 bases. V shed 4 bases, J shed 5 bases, and the junction held 23 bases outside the gene matches. CDR3 size: 20 residues. Germline V gives CDR1 SGDLS, CDR2 YYNGEE. CDR3 nucleotides: TGTGCCAGCAGCCTTTTACTAGCGACGACGAGAACTTACTTAACCGGGGAGCTGTTTTTT. Translated, it gives CASSLLLATTRTYLTGELFF.

This chain uses TRBV7-9 with TRBJ2-1; D call uncertain. This CDR3 is built from 14 residues. Germline V gives CDR1 SEHNR, CDR2 FQNEAQ (reference sequence). V was clipped by 5 bases and J by 2 bases, with 10 bases between them. CDR3 sequence: CASSHPGTYNEQFF. CDR3 in DNA: TGTGCCAGCAGCCACCCAGGTACCTACAATGAGCAGTTCTTC.

J is TRBJ2-3 and V is TRBV5-4, with TRBD2 matching over 13 bases. This CDR3 has 17 amino acids. Unmatched junction bases numbered 7, after V lost 4 bases and J lost 2 bases. Germline CDR1 SGHNT, CDR2 YYREEE (reference sequence). CDR3 loop: CASSRRTSGGITDTQYF. As DNA, the CDR3 is TGTGCCAGCAGCCGACGGACTAGCGGGGGTATCACAGATACGCAGTATTTT. Full variable domain (remainder filled in from reference TRBV5-4 and TRBJ2-3): ETGVTQSPTHLIKTRGQQVTLRCSSQSGHNTVSWYQQALGQGPQFIFQYYREEENGRGNFPPRFSGLQFPNYSSELNVNALELDDSALYLCASSRRTSGGITDTQYFGPGTRLTVL.

This clone was detected only a few times. The rearrangement joins TRBV7-3 to TRBJ1-1; TRBD1 aligns across 10 bases. Trimming at V came to 1 base and at J to 4 bases, leaving 6 bases not matched to a gene. The CDR3 is 16 residues long. In germline, CDR1 is SGHTA, CDR2 FQGTGA. In DNA form, the CDR3 reads TGTGCCAGCAGCTTAAATGGCCGGGACAGGGGCACTGAAGCTTTCTTT. It translates to CASSLNGRDRGTEAFF.

The rearrangement links TRBV5-3 to TRBJ2-7; D is perhaps TRBD1 (6 bases). TRBV5-3 is given ORF status, its function remaining uncertain. The V end lost 0 bases, the J end lost 0 bases, and 10 bases lay between the germline ends. The CDR3 loop spans 15 amino acids. The CDR3 sequence is CARSLVLGGSYEQYF. CDR3 nucleotides: TGTGCCAGAAGCTTGGTCTTAGGGGGCTCCTACGAGCAGTACTTC.

The chain links TRBV2 to TRBJ2-1, with 11 nucleotides matching TRBD2. This CDR3 contains 14 residues. V lost 8 bases to trimming and J lost 6 bases; unmatched junction nucleotides: 6. Germline-derived CDR1 and CDR2 are SNHLY and FYNNEI. The CDR3: CASGTSGGVNEQFF. DNA for the CDR3: TGTGCCAGCGGAACTAGCGGGGGTGTCAATGAGCAGTTCTTC. Full variable domain (rest looked up from reference TRBV2 and TRBJ2-1): EPEVTQTPSHQVTQMGQEVILRCVPISNHLYFYWYRQILGQKVEFLVSFYNNEISEKSEIFDDQFSVERPDGSNFTLKIRSTKLEDSAMYFCASGTSGGVNEQFFGPGTRLTVL.

The V gene is TRBV19, the J gene TRBJ2-3; D is undetermined. The CDR3 extends over 15 amino acids. Germline V gene sequence: CDR1 LNHDA, CDR2 SQIVND (reference sequence). The V end lost 5 bases, the J end lost 0 bases, and 12 bases lay between the germline ends. In DNA form, the CDR3 reads TGTGCCAGTAGTTCCCGTCCGACTAGCACAGATACGCAGTATTTT. It encodes CASSSRPTSTDTQYF.

The rearrangement uses TRBV9 and TRBJ2-1, with a possible D match to TRBD1 (6 bases). Germline values: CDR1 SGDLS, CDR2 YYNGEE. The CDR3 spans 15 residues. V dropped 3 bases and J dropped 5 bases, with 15 bases sitting between them. The CDR3 reads CASSGGTGINNEQFF. The CDR3 DNA sequence: TGTGCCAGCAGCGGGGGCACAGGGATCAACAATGAGCAGTTCTTC.

The chain couples TRBV19 to TRBJ2-7; TRBD2 agrees at 7 bases. Unmatched junction bases numbered 9, after V lost 8 bases and J lost 5 bases. The germline CDR1 and CDR2 sequences are LNHDA and SQIVND (reference sequence). This CDR3 has 13 residues. The CDR3 loop reads CASSLLGGDEQYF. CDR3 nucleotides: TGTGCCAGTTCCCTTTTGGGGGGGGACGAGCAGTACTTC.

The V call is TRBV10-3, the J call TRBJ1-3; D is undetermined. V was cut by 10 bases and J by 0 bases, with 4 bases left in between. Per the germline V gene, CDR1 is ENHRY and CDR2 is SYGVKD. The CDR3 has 11 amino acids. The CDR3 bases are TGTGCCACCCGCTCTGGAAACACCATATATTTT. It encodes CATRSGNTIYF.

On this clone itself: One end of the junction does not line up with germline, which may come from a read error. The chain recombines TRBV5-8 with TRBJ2-3, with a tentative D call TRBD2 (6 bases). CDR1 is SGHTS and CDR2 is YDEGEE in the germline V gene. The length of the CDR3 is 15 residues. CDR3: CAGSDLAPSTDTQYF. CDR3 DNA sequence: TGTGCCGGCAGCGACCTAGCGCCTAGCACAGATACGCAGTATTTT.

The rearrangement uses TRBV28 and TRBJ1-5; tentative D call: TRBD1 (5 bases). CDR1 and CDR2 from the germline V gene are MDHEN and SYDVKM. V lost 7 bases, J lost 2 bases, and 15 bases lay in between. This CDR3 contains 15 residues. The chain's CDR3 is CASTPETVGNQPQHF. As DNA, the CDR3 is TGTGCCAGCACCCCCGAGACAGTGGGCAATCAGCCCCAGCATTTT.

This clone was detected only once. The rearrangement links TRBV11-2 to TRBJ1-1; D is uncertain. Trimming shortened V by 5 bases and J by 2 bases, and 12 bases separated the two germline ends. Germline V gene data show CDR1 as SGHAT and CDR2 as FQNNGV. CDR3 length: 14 amino acids. In nucleotides, the CDR3 is TGTGCCAGCAGCAGCTACCTTACCAACACTGAAGCTTTCTTT. Protein sequence: CASSSYLTNTEAFF.